Following are 5 T cell receptor beta chains from one sample sequenced in a study of T cells after yellow fever vaccination. TCRdb called the 5' RACE reads again in MiXCR, with one record for every CDR3 protein. The table records 620,000 or so distinct CDR3 sequences, around 12% of them present only once. Sequencing was performed on PBMCs, taken on the day of the yellow fever booster vaccination. The receptors come from a man aged 30-40 years who received the YFV17D yellow fever vaccine.

CDR3 sequence reads: CASTSCCIAFF. The CDR3, as DNA: TGTGCCAGTACCTCCTGTTGTATAGCTTTCTTT. The V and J genes are TRBV19 and TRBJ1-1; D not resolved. The CDR3 length is 11 residues. The germline CDR1 and CDR2 sequences are LNHDA and SQIVND (reference sequence). V was cut by 7 bases and J by 10 bases, with 13 bases left in between.

This clonotype turned up a few times. The rearrangement links TRBV20-1 to TRBJ2-1; a possible D gene is TRBD2 (5 bases). The CDR3 totals 14 residues. The V end was cut by 1 base, the J end by 7 bases, with 14 bases between. Germline V gives CDR1 DFQATT, CDR2 SNEGSKA (reference sequence). CDR3 in amino acids: CSARGGLMFNEQFF. In DNA form, the CDR3 reads TGCAGTGCTAGAGGCGGGTTGATGTTTAATGAGCAGTTCTTC.

This chain connects TRBV20-1 to TRBJ2-3; the match to TRBD2 covers 7 bases. Trimming at V came to 0 bases and at J to 8 bases, leaving 11 bases not matched to a gene. The CDR3 covers 15 residues. Germline-derived CDR1 and CDR2 are DFQATT and SNEGSKA (reference sequence). In nucleotides, the CDR3 is TGCAGTGCTAGAGACACAACGGGACTACCATTTACGCAGTATTTT. It encodes CSARDTTGLPFTQYF.

The chain joins TRBV12-3 or TRBV12-4 to TRBJ1-1; no clear D. The CDR3 is 13 residues long. Trimming stripped 1 base from V and 7 bases from J, with 10 bases between. The CDR3 is CASSLVTYGEAFF. CDR3 sequence (DNA): TGTGCCAGCAGTTTAGTCACCTATGGTGAAGCTTTCTTT.

This clonotype was counted between two and nine times. The chain is built from TRBV10-3 and TRBJ2-7; 8 nucleotides line up with TRBD2. CDR3 length: 21 residues. V was pared by 2 bases and J by 4 bases, with 25 bases of the junction left unmatched. In germline, CDR1 is ENHRY, CDR2 SYGVKD. The CDR3 DNA follows: TGTGCCATCAGTGAGACGGCAGCGACAGCGCGCGGGAGGTCGGATAAGTACGAGCAGTACTTC. It codes for CAISETAATARGRSDKYEQYF.